The 25 T cell receptor beta chains listed next were all sequenced from one sample in a study of siplizumab effects on memory and regulatory T cells. Profiled with immunoSEQ multiplex PCR; TCRdb holds only in-frame clones, not every one. Among tens of thousands of clones listed, about 98% were seen once. Material for sequencing was naive CD8+ T cells sorted from blood. Source of these receptors: a human donor in good health.

This clone was observed a single time. The J gene is TRBJ2-7, the V gene TRBV7-8, with a tentative D call TRBD2 (6 bases). V shed 2 bases and J shed 3 bases, with 14 bases lying between them. CDR3 length: 15 amino acids. Germline V gene data show CDR1 as SGHVS and CDR2 as FQNEAQ. The CDR3 nucleotides are TGTGCCAGCAGCTTACTCCCGGGAGAGTTCTACGAGCAGTACTTC. As protein: CASSLLPGEFYEQYF.

The rearrangement joins TRBV28 to TRBJ2-7, with TRBD2 matching over 11 bases. This CDR3 spans 16 amino acids. Germline CDR1 MDHEN, CDR2 SYDVKM. V was pared by 6 bases and J by 12 bases, with 19 bases of the junction left unmatched. In nucleotides, the CDR3 is TGTGCCAGCAGCTTAGAAACCAACGGACTAGCGGGTGGGTGGTACTTC. This translates into CASSLETNGLAGGWYF. Filled out from reference TRBV28 and TRBJ2-7, the complete variable domain reads DVKVTQSSRYLVKRTGEKVFLECVQDMDHENMFWYRQDPGLGLRLIYFSYDVKMKEKGDIPEGYSVSREKKERFSLILESASTNQTSMYLCASSLETNGLAGGWYFGPGTRLTVT.

DNA for the CDR3: TGTGCCTGGGGCGAAACAGGGGCGGACTATGGCTACACCTTC. Amino acid sequence: CAWGETGADYGYTF. This chain joins TRBV30 and TRBJ1-2; 7 bases fit TRBD1. Germline lookup yields CDR1 GTSNPN and CDR2 SVGIG (reference sequence). The CDR3 length is 14 residues. V lost 5 bases, J lost 3 bases, and 9 bases stayed unmatched.

This chain connects TRBV6-5 to TRBJ1-2; 8 bases are a match to TRBD1. The CDR3 consists of 13 residues. Trimming removed 6 bases from V and 7 bases from J; junction bases left unmatched: 7. Germline CDR1 MNHEY, CDR2 SVGAGI. CDR3 amino acids: CASSPGTGSGYTF. In DNA, the CDR3 is TGTGCCAGCAGCCCAGGGACAGGTAGTGGCTACACCTTC.

The chain couples TRBV19 to TRBJ1-5; possibly TRBD1 for D (5 bases). Deletions cut 7 bases from V and 3 bases from J, with 10 bases between. Per germline, CDR1 LNHDA and CDR2 SQIVND (reference sequence). The CDR3 runs to 13 residues. The CDR3 region is CASNDRYNQPQHF. In DNA form, the CDR3 reads TGTGCCAGTAATGACAGATACAATCAGCCCCAGCATTTT.

This clone came up once. The J gene is TRBJ1-5, the V gene TRBV28; unclear D gene. The V gene lost 6 bases and the J gene lost 1 base, with 10 bases spanning the gap. The CDR3 has 14 residues. Germline V gene sequence: CDR1 MDHEN, CDR2 SYDVKM. For the CDR3, the DNA is TGTGCCAGCAGCCGTGAAGGGAGCAATCAGCCCCAGCATTTT. Amino acid sequence: CASSREGSNQPQHF.

The V call is TRBV18, the J call TRBJ2-1, with D possibly being TRBD2 (6 bases). V lost 2 bases, J lost 3 bases, and 11 bases lay in between. Germline V gene data show CDR1 as KGHSH and CDR2 as LQKENI. There are 15 residues in the CDR3. CDR3 region: CASSPEIGSYNEQFF. Here the CDR3 DNA reads TGTGCCAGCTCACCAGAGATCGGGAGCTACAATGAGCAGTTCTTC.

V and J are TRBV5-1 and TRBJ2-7; D might be TRBD1 (6 bases). Trimming took 0 bases from V and 3 from J, leaving 10 bases between them. The CDR3 totals 14 residues. Germline V gene sequence: CDR1 SGHRS, CDR2 YFSETQ. In DNA form, the CDR3 reads TGCGCCAGCAGCTTGGGCGGACAGAACTACGAGCAGTACTTC. This codes for CASSLGGQNYEQYF.

J is TRBJ2-3 and V is TRBV7-9; TRBD1 matches at 9 bases. Germline assignment: CDR1 SEHNR and CDR2 FQNEAQ (reference sequence). After removal of 3 bases from V and 6 bases from J, the junction contained 4 bases not matched to a gene. CDR3 size: 14 residues. The CDR3 DNA reads TGTGCCAGCAGCTTCACAGGGGGCTCGGATACGCAGTATTTT. Translating gives CASSFTGGSDTQYF.

This clone was picked up one time. The gene calls are TRBV6-6 and TRBJ1-5, with 7 bases matching TRBD1. V dropped 5 bases and J dropped 11; count of bases not matched to a gene: 6. The CDR3 runs 12 residues. Germline CDR1 is MNHNY and CDR2 is SVGAGI (reference sequence). The CDR3 is CASSAPTGAQHF. The CDR3 DNA is TGTGCCAGCAGTGCGCCCACAGGGGCCCAGCATTTT.

This clone has a single count. The chain couples TRBV29-1 to TRBJ2-7; 9 nucleotides match TRBD1. Per the germline V gene, CDR1 is SQVTM and CDR2 is ANQGSEA. The CDR3 extends over 14 amino acids. With 5 bases clipped from V and 2 bases from J, the junction kept 7 bases outside the gene matches. In DNA, the CDR3 is TGCAGCGTTTGTGGGGACAGGGAGGCCTACGAGCAGTACTTC. Protein: CSVCGDREAYEQYF.

This chain joins TRBV7-2 and TRBJ2-1, with a tentative D call TRBD2 (6 bases). Germline loops: CDR1 SGHTA, CDR2 FQGNSA. The ends were cut back, 2 bases at V and 4 bases at J, with 15 bases in the middle. The CDR3 covers 16 residues. CDR3 in DNA: TGTGCCAGCAGCTTATTATTAGCGGCCGCTTACAATGAGCAGTTCTTC. This codes for CASSLLLAAAYNEQFF. The variable domain in full, completed from reference TRBV7-2 and TRBJ2-1, reads GAGVSQSPSNKVTEKGKDVELRCDPISGHTALYWYRQSLGQGLEFLIYFQGNSAPDKSGLPSDRFSAERTGGSVSTLTIQRTQQEDSAVYLCASSLLLAAAYNEQFFGPGTRLTVL.

This rearrangement joins TRBV5-4 to TRBJ2-1, with 9 bases aligning to TRBD1. V was pared by 5 bases and J by 9 bases, with 12 bases of the junction left unmatched. From germline, CDR1 is SGHNT and CDR2 YYREEE (reference sequence). The CDR3 extends over 15 amino acids. The CDR3 DNA follows: TGTGCCAGCAGTACCGGGACAGGGACATCGGGTGAGCAGTTCTTC. This codes for CASSTGTGTSGEQFF. The full variable domain, its missing parts supplied by reference TRBV5-4 and TRBJ2-1, is ETGVTQSPTHLIKTRGQQVTLRCSSQSGHNTVSWYQQALGQGPQFIFQYYREEENGRGNFPPRFSGLQFPNYSSELNVNALELDDSALYLCASSTGTGTSGEQFFGPGTRLTVL.

The V and J genes are TRBV13 and TRBJ2-1, with D perhaps TRBD1 (6 bases). V gave up 5 bases and J gave up 8 bases, with 22 bases separating them. Germline CDR1 PRHDT, CDR2 FYEKMQ (reference sequence). This CDR3 is built from 16 residues. The chain's CDR3 is CASSTYTSGARDEQFF. Written as DNA, the CDR3 is TGTGCCAGCAGCACTTACACGTCAGGGGCACGGGATGAGCAGTTCTTC.

CDR3 DNA: TGTGCCAGCAGTTGGGTAGCGGATCCCTCCTACGAGCAGTACTTC. Amino acids: CASSWVADPSYEQYF. The rearrangement links TRBV27 to TRBJ2-7; the D gene is possibly TRBD2 (6 bases). CDR1 and CDR2 from the germline V gene are MNHEY and SMNVEV (reference sequence). The CDR3 loop spans 15 amino acids. Trimming cost V 4 bases and J 0 bases, with 13 bases left between them.

This chain connects TRBV5-4 to TRBJ1-2, with 8 nucleotides matching TRBD1. Germline V gene lookup returns CDR1 SGHNT and CDR2 YYREEE (reference sequence). This CDR3 has 16 residues. With V trimmed by 1 base and J by 7 bases, 12 bases remained unmatched. Here the CDR3 reads CASSLPDRGEPSGYTF. The CDR3 coding sequence is TGTGCCAGCAGCTTGCCTGACAGGGGCGAACCTAGTGGCTACACCTTC. The variable domain in full, completed from reference TRBV5-4 and TRBJ1-2, reads ETGVTQSPTHLIKTRGQQVTLRCSSQSGHNTVSWYQQALGQGPQFIFQYYREEENGRGNFPPRFSGLQFPNYSSELNVNALELDDSALYLCASSLPDRGEPSGYTFGSGTRLTVV.

The chain carries TRBV28 and TRBJ2-3; TRBD1 matches 7 bases. Germline V gene sequence: CDR1 MDHEN, CDR2 SYDVKM. The J segment lost 5 bases and the V segment lost 5 bases, leaving 10 bases of the junction unmatched. The CDR3 spans 15 residues. The CDR3 nucleotides are TGTGCCAGCAGTCCCATCGGGACAGACGGAGATACGCAGTATTTT. This encodes CASSPIGTDGDTQYF.

The chain joins TRBV29-1 to TRBJ2-1, with 7 bases lining up with TRBD1. The germline CDR1 and CDR2 sequences are SQVTM and ANQGSEA. The CDR3 covers 12 residues. The V and J ends lost 2 bases and 7 bases, in that order; junction bases with no gene match: 2. In nucleotides, the CDR3 is TGCAGCGTTGAACGACAGGGAAATGAGCAGTTCTTC. It codes for CSVERQGNEQFF.

The rearrangement links TRBV6-4 to TRBJ1-5, with D perhaps matching TRBD1 (6 bases). Germline CDR1 MRHNA, CDR2 SNTAGT. The CDR3 extends over 16 amino acids. V was cut by 1 base and J by 0 bases, with 10 bases left in between. CDR3 coding DNA: TGTGCCAGCAGTGACTTGGGGGGCCATAGCAATCAGCCCCAGCATTTT. This sequence encodes CASSDLGGHSNQPQHF.

The chain couples TRBV5-4 to TRBJ2-1; 8 bases fit TRBD2. V was clipped by 0 bases and J by 2 bases; unmatched bases: 4. The CDR3 runs 16 residues. CDR1 and CDR2 from the germline V gene are SGHNT and YYREEE (reference sequence). The CDR3 is CASSLEGTRAYNEQFF. DNA of the CDR3: TGTGCCAGCAGCTTGGAAGGGACTAGGGCCTACAATGAGCAGTTCTTC. Combining the CDR3 with reference TRBV5-4 and TRBJ2-1 gives the whole variable domain ETGVTQSPTHLIKTRGQQVTLRCSSQSGHNTVSWYQQALGQGPQFIFQYYREEENGRGNFPPRFSGLQFPNYSSELNVNALELDDSALYLCASSLEGTRAYNEQFFGPGTRLTVL.

CDR3 DNA sequence: TGTGCCAGCAGCCCGGTTGGCGAAGAGACCCAGTACTTC. This encodes CASSPVGEETQYF. The chain combines TRBV5-5 with TRBJ2-5; D not resolved. Per germline, CDR1 SGHKS and CDR2 YYEKEE (reference sequence). V was trimmed by 4 bases and J by 3 bases, leaving 10 bases between them. The CDR3 is 13 amino acids.

DNA for the CDR3: TGCGCCAGCAGCTTGGAGACAGATACCCCAGATACGCAGTATTTT. Its translation is CASSLETDTPDTQYF. V gene TRBV5-1 combines with J gene TRBJ2-3; D is perhaps TRBD1 (5 bases). Germline CDR1 is SGHRS and CDR2 is YFSETQ. Trimming removed 0 bases from V and 4 bases from J, with 12 bases in between. The CDR3 sequence is 15 residues long.

The chain is built from TRBV2 and TRBJ2-7, with 7 bases aligning to TRBD2. V shed 3 bases, J shed 0 bases, and the junction held 2 bases outside the gene matches. From germline, CDR1 is SNHLY and CDR2 FYNNEI. The CDR3 is 14 amino acids. The DNA of the CDR3 is TGTGCCAGCAGTGAGGGCGGGAGCTCCTACGAGCAGTACTTC. Translation gives CASSEGGSSYEQYF.

The chain combines TRBV13 with TRBJ2-3; weak D call: TRBD2 (5 bases). The V end was cut by 2 bases, the J end by 4 bases, with 10 bases between. CDR1 PRHDT and CDR2 FYEKMQ come from the germline V gene (reference sequence). This CDR3 is 14 amino acids long. CDR3 sequence reads: CASSLRGSPDTQYF. The CDR3 DNA reads as TGTGCCAGCAGCTTAAGAGGGAGCCCAGATACGCAGTATTTT.

The chain couples TRBV19 to TRBJ2-3; TRBD1 aligns across 7 bases. Germline CDR1 is LNHDA and CDR2 is SQIVND (reference sequence). The CDR3 sequence is 15 residues long. The ends lost 5 bases at V and 2 bases at J; junction bases unmatched: 7. The CDR3 DNA reads as TGTGCCAGTAGTCCCTCGGGACAGCCCACAGATACGCAGTATTTT. It codes for CASSPSGQPTDTQYF.